This T cell receptor (beta chain) was sequenced during a study of Ad26.COV2.S vaccination and SARS-CoV-2 variants. Study at large: Participant was drawn from the COV1001 Ad26.COV2.S trial arm. Ad26.COV2.S shots went into the muscle once or twice, 56 days apart. Study-wide points: Analyses of TCR breadth and depth may have underestimated total T cell responses. Recipients given vaccine exceeded placebo recipients in spike-specific TCR breadth.

Turning to this clone: Its antigen is still unknown.

Specified treatment: 19 received Ad26.COV2.S at low or high dose, single or two shots; about 5 received placebo; per-sample allocation not given. Collection of the samples took place on day 63 after the first injection of vaccine or placebo. The method was immunoSEQ multiplex PCR; TCRdb's version includes in-frame clones alone and lacks a portion of them. This sample carries about 680,000 clones, more than 80% of them seen once, and the ten largest clones take about 1.5%. V was cut by 4 bases and J by 0 bases, with 13 bases left in between. The V gene's germline CDR1 is MGHRA and CDR2 YSYEKL. The CDR3 is 16 amino acids.

The chain combines TRBV4-1 with TRBJ2-1; maybe TRBD1 (6 bases). This clonotype originated in a person between 18 and 59 years old who received the Ad26.COV2.S COVID-19 vaccine or a placebo. Sample: peripheral blood, taken in a trial of Ad26.COV2.S vaccine versus placebo. The CDR3 DNA follows: TGCGCCAGCAGCCCCCGGACAGACAGCTCCTACAATGAGCAGTTCTTC. Translated: CASSPRTDSSYNEQFF.